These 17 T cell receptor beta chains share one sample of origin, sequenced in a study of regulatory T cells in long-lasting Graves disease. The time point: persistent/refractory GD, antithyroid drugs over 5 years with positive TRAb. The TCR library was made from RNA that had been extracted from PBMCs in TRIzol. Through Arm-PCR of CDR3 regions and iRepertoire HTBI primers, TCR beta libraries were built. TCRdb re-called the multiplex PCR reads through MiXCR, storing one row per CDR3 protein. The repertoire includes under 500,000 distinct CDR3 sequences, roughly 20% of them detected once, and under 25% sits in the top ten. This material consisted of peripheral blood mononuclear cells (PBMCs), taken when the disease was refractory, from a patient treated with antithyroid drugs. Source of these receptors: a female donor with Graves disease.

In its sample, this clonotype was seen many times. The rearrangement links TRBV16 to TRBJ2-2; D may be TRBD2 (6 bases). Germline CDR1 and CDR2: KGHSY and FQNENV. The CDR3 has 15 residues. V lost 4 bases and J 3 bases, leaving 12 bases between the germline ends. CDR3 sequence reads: CASSPSGTYTGELFF. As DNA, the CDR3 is TGTGCCAGCAGCCCCTCGGGGACTTACACCGGGGAGCTGTTTTTT.

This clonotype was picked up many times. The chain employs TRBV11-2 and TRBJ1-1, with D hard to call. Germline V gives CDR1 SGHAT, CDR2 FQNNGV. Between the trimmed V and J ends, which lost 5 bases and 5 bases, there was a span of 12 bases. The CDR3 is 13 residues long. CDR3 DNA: TGTGCCAGCAGCCATGGGAAAGGAACTGAAGCTTTCTTT. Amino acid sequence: CASSHGKGTEAFF.

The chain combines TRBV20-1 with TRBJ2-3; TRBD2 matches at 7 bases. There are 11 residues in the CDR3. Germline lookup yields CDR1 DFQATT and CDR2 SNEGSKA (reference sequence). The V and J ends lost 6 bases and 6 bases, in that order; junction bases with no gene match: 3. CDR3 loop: CSAETSDTQYF. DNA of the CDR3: TGCAGTGCAGAGACTAGCGATACGCAGTATTTT.

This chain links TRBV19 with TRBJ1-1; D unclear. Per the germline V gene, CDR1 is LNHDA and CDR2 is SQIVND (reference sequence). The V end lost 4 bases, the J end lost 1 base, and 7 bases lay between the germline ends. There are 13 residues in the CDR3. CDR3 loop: CASSKAENTEAFF. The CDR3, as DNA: TGTGCCAGTAGTAAAGCAGAGAACACTGAAGCTTTCTTT.

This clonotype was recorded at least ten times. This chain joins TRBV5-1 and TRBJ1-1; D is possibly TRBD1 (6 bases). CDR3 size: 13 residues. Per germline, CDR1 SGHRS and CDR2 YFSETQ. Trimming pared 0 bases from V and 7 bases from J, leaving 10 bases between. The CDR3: CASSLDSGVEAFF. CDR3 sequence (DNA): TGCGCCAGCAGCTTGGATTCAGGGGTTGAAGCTTTCTTT.

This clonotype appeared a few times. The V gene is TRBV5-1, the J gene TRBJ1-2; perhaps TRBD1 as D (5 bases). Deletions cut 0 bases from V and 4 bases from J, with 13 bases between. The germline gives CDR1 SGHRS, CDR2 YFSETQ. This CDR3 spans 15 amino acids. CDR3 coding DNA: TGCGCCAGCAGCTTGGGAGTGGGACCCACCTATGGCTACACCTTC. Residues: CASSLGVGPTYGYTF.

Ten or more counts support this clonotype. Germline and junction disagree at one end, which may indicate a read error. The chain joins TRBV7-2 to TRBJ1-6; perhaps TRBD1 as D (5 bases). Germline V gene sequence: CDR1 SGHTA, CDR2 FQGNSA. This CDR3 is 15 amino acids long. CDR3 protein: CASSLGQSSNSPLHF. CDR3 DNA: TGTGCCAGCAGCTTAGGACAGTCCTCTAATTCACCCCTCCACTTT. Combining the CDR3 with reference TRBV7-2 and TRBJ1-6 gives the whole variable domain GAGVSQSPSNKVTEKGKDVELRCDPISGHTALYWYRQSLGQGLEFLIYFQGNSAPDKSGLPSDRFSAERTGGSVSTLTIQRTQQEDSAVYLCASSLGQSSNSPLHFGNGTRLTVT.

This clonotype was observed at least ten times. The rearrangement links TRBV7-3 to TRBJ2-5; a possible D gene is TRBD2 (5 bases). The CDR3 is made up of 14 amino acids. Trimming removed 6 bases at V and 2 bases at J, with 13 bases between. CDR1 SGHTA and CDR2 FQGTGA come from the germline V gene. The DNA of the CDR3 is TGTGCCAGCAGTTCAGGAGGCCCGCAAGAGACCCAGTACTTC. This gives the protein CASSSGGPQETQYF.

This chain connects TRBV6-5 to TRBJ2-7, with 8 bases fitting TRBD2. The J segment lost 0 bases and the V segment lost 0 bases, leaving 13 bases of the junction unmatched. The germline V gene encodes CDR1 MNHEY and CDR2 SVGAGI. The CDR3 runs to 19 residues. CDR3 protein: CASSYSSGTRGLSSYEQYF. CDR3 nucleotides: TGTGCCAGCAGTTACTCTTCAGGGACTAGGGGCTTGAGCTCCTACGAGCAGTACTTC.

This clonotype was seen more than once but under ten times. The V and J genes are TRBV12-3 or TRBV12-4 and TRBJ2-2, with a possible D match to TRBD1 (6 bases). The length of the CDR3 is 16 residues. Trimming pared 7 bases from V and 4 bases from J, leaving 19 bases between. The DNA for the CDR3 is TGTGCCAGCACTCTAAACAGGGTATACGGCACCGGGGAGCTGTTTTTT. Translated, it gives CASTLNRVYGTGELFF.

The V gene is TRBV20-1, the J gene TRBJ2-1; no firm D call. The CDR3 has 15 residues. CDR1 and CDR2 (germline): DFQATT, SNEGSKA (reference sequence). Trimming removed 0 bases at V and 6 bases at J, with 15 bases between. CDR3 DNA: TGCAGTGCTAGAGATCCCCTAGGGCGACCCAATGAGCAGTTCTTC. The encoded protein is CSARDPLGRPNEQFF.

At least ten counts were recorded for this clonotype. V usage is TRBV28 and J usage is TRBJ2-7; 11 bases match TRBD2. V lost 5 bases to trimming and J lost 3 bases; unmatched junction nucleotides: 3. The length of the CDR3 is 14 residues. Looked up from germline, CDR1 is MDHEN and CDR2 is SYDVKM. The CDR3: CASSPSGRNYEQYF. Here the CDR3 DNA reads TGTGCCAGCAGTCCTAGCGGGAGGAACTACGAGCAGTACTTC. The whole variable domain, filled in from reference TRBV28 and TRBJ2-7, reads DVKVTQSSRYLVKRTGEKVFLECVQDMDHENMFWYRQDPGLGLRLIYFSYDVKMKEKGDIPEGYSVSREKKERFSLILESASTNQTSMYLCASSPSGRNYEQYFGPGTRLTVT.

The CDR3 DNA is TGTGCCTGGAGTGTGACAGGGCCATCGAACGAGCAGTACTTC. Amino acids: CAWSVTGPSNEQYF. V is TRBV30 and J is TRBJ2-7; 7 nucleotides match TRBD1. Germline CDR1 reads GTSNPN; CDR2 reads SVGIG (reference sequence). Germline trimming cut 0 bases from V and 5 bases from J; bases unmatched to any gene: 7. The CDR3 spans 14 residues.

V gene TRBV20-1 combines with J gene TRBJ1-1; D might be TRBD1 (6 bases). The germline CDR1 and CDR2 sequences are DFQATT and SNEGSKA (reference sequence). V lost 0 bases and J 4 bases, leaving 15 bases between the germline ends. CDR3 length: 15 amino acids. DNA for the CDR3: TGCAGTGCTAGAGATCTTGCAGGGGCCAGCACTGAAGCTTTCTTT. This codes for CSARDLAGASTEAFF.

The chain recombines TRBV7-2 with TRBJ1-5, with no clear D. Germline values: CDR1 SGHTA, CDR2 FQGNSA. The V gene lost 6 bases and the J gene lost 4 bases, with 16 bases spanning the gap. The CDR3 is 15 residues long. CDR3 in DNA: TGTGCCAGCAGTCCTAGCGGGGTCTTAAATCAGCCCCAGCATTTT. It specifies CASSPSGVLNQPQHF.

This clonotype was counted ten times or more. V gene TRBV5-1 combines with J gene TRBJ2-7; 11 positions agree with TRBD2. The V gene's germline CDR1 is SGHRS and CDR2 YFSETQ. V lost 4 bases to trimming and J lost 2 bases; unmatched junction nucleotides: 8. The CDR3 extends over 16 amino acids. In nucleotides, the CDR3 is TGCGCCAGCAGCGGAAAGACTAGCGGGACCCCCTACGAGCAGTACTTC. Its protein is CASSGKTSGTPYEQYF.

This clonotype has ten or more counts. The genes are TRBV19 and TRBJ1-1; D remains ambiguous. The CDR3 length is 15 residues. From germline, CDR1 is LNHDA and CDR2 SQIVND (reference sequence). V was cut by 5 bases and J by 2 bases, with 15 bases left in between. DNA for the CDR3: TGTGCCAGTAGTCCGGACGGCTCACCTAACACTGAAGCTTTCTTT. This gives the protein CASSPDGSPNTEAFF.